Presented here are 16 T cell receptor beta chains from one specimen sequenced in a study of technical replicates of blood from a few donors. Using immunoSEQ multiplex PCR, the repertoire was profiled, and TCRdb retains in-frame clones only, with some absent. The sample includes 80,000 to 100,000 clones, around 95% seen only once; the top ten take roughly 0.2%. Sequenced: T cells isolated from PBMCs. The receptors stem from a human donor in good health.

The chain has TRBV19 and TRBJ1-1, with D tentatively TRBD1 (5 bases). The germline V gene encodes CDR1 LNHDA and CDR2 SQIVND (reference sequence). The CDR3 has 13 residues. The V and J ends lost 5 bases and 1 base respectively, with 8 bases between them. The CDR3 is CASSGGGNTEAFF. The CDR3 DNA reads as TGTGCCAGTAGTGGGGGGGGGAACACTGAAGCTTTCTTT.

The chain uses TRBV6-5 and TRBJ1-2; 10 bases fit TRBD1. With 8 bases clipped from V and 7 bases from J, the junction kept 10 bases outside the gene matches. The germline CDR1 and CDR2 sequences are MNHEY and SVGAGI. CDR3 length equals 14 residues. The CDR3: CASSRGQGSTGYTF. In DNA, the CDR3 is TGTGCCAGCTCCCGGGGACAGGGGTCTACTGGCTACACCTTC.

To note about this clone: Its ends do not fully match the called genes, so a read error is possible. The chain couples TRBV20-1 to TRBJ2-3; D ambiguous. Germline V gives CDR1 DFQATT, CDR2 SNEGSKA (reference sequence). The CDR3 covers 9 residues. The CDR3 protein is CSATCAPDF. The CDR3 DNA follows: TGCAGTGCTACTTGTGCCCCGGATTTT.

The chain has TRBV30 and TRBJ1-3; the D is unclear. V was clipped by 3 bases and J by 1 base, with 7 bases between them. CDR1 is GTSNPN and CDR2 is SVGIG in the germline V gene (reference sequence). This CDR3 contains 13 residues. CDR3 in DNA: TGTGCCTGGAGATGGCAATCTGGAAACACCATATATTTT. Its translation: CAWRWQSGNTIYF.

The chain employs TRBV18 and TRBJ1-5; 8 bases map to TRBD1. This CDR3 spans 13 amino acids. Germline trimming cut 8 bases from V and 5 bases from J; bases unmatched to any gene: 5. CDR1 and CDR2 (germline): KGHSH, LQKENI. The CDR3 DNA sequence: TGTGCCAGCACGGACAGGGTTGATCAGCCCCAGCATTTT. Translation gives CASTDRVDQPQHF.

This chain joins TRBV7-6 and TRBJ1-5; the D gene is possibly TRBD1 (6 bases). Germline assignment: CDR1 SGHVS and CDR2 FNYEAQ. CDR3 length equals 14 residues. Trimming stripped 1 base from V and 2 bases from J, with 6 bases between. The CDR3 DNA sequence: TGTGCCAGCAGCTTAGGACAGGGCAATCAGCCCCAGCATTTT. Its protein is CASSLGQGNQPQHF.

The chain employs TRBV7-9 and TRBJ1-1, with D perhaps matching TRBD1 (5 bases). The V gene's germline CDR1 is SEHNR and CDR2 FQNEAQ (reference sequence). V lost 2 bases and J lost 7, with 8 bases in between. This CDR3 spans 12 amino acids. Written as DNA, the CDR3 is TGTGCCAGCAGCTTATCAGGGCTTGAAGCTTTCTTT. Translation: CASSLSGLEAFF.

The CDR3 DNA sequence: TGCAGCGTTGAAGGGCGGACGGGAGGGGATGAGCAGTTCTTC. As protein: CSVEGRTGGDEQFF. The chain employs TRBV29-1 and TRBJ2-1; 8 bases are a match to TRBD2. Germline CDR1 reads SQVTM; CDR2 reads ANQGSEA. Unmatched junction bases numbered 7, after V lost 1 base and J lost 8 bases. The CDR3 length is 14 residues.

The J gene is TRBJ1-4, the V gene TRBV5-1, with 9 bases identical to TRBD1. The CDR3 runs to 14 residues. With V trimmed by 4 bases and J by 8 bases, 6 bases remained unmatched. Germline CDR1 reads SGHRS; CDR2 reads YFSETQ. The CDR3 DNA reads as TGCGCCAGCAGCCAGGACAGGGGTTTAGAAAAACTGTTTTTT. This sequence encodes CASSQDRGLEKLFF.

This chain connects TRBV14 to TRBJ2-4, with 12 bases that match TRBD2. Germline CDR1 and CDR2: SGHDN and FVKESK. The length of the CDR3 is 16 residues. With 1 base clipped from V and 9 bases from J, the junction kept 7 bases outside the gene matches. CDR3 sequence reads: CASSQGLAGGPGIQYF. The CDR3 nucleotides are TGTGCCAGCAGCCAAGGTCTAGCGGGAGGGCCGGGCATTCAGTACTTC.

The genes are TRBV14 and TRBJ2-7, with 10 positions matching TRBD1. The length of the CDR3 is 14 residues. V lost 8 bases to trimming and J lost 1 base; unmatched junction nucleotides: 5. Germline CDR1 and CDR2: SGHDN and FVKESK. CDR3 loop: CASFRTGGSYEQYF. The CDR3 region has the DNA TGTGCCAGCTTCCGGACAGGGGGTTCCTACGAGCAGTACTTC. Complete variable domain (other parts from reference TRBV14 and TRBJ2-7): EAGVTQFPSHSVIEKGQTVTLRCDPISGHDNLYWYRRVMGKEIKFLLHFVKESKQDESGMPNNRFLAERTGGTYSTLKVQPAELEDSGVYFCASFRTGGSYEQYFGPGTRLTVT.

V is TRBV27 and J is TRBJ2-7; possible D gene TRBD1, 5 bases. CDR1 is MNHEY, CDR2 SMNVEV, per germline (reference sequence). CDR3 size: 16 residues. Between the trimmed V and J ends, which lost 4 bases and 1 base, there was a span of 17 bases. The CDR3 DNA sequence: TGTGCCAGCAGTTCTCACGGACATGCCCTATCCTACGAGCAGTACTTC. This encodes CASSSHGHALSYEQYF.

This chain connects TRBV10-2 to TRBJ2-7, with TRBD2 matching 10 bases. The CDR3 totals 15 residues. V shed 1 base, J shed 6 bases, and the junction held 6 bases outside the gene matches. Germline CDR1 reads WSHSY; CDR2 reads SAAADI. CDR3 nucleotide sequence: TGCGCCAGCAGTGAGTTTGGGACTAGCGACACCGAGCAGTACTTC. Amino acids: CASSEFGTSDTEQYF.

J is TRBJ2-7 and V is TRBV5-1; 12 bases align to TRBD1. Germline V gene sequence: CDR1 SGHRS, CDR2 YFSETQ. There are 15 residues in the CDR3. V dropped 3 bases and J dropped 4; count of bases not matched to a gene: 5. The CDR3 here is CASSYGTGGGYEQYF. Here the CDR3 DNA reads TGCGCCAGCAGCTACGGGACAGGGGGCGGGTACGAGCAGTACTTC.

This clone has just one count. This sequence joins TRBV11-2 and TRBJ1-1, with TRBD1 as a possible D gene (5 bases). Per the germline V gene, CDR1 is SGHAT and CDR2 is FQNNGV. The CDR3 spans 13 residues. Trimming took off 5 bases at V and 1 base at J, with 8 bases between the two ends. The CDR3 sequence: CASSTQENTEAFF. In DNA, the CDR3 is TGTGCCAGCAGCACACAGGAGAACACTGAAGCTTTCTTT.

This chain joins TRBV4-1 and TRBJ1-2, with 12 nucleotides matching TRBD1. V lost 4 bases to trimming and J lost 0 bases; unmatched junction nucleotides: 3. Germline CDR1 and CDR2: MGHRA and YSYEKL. This CDR3 spans 16 amino acids. The CDR3 loop reads CASSPGQGASNYGYTF. CDR3 coding DNA: TGCGCCAGCAGCCCGGGACAGGGGGCTTCTAACTATGGCTACACCTTC.